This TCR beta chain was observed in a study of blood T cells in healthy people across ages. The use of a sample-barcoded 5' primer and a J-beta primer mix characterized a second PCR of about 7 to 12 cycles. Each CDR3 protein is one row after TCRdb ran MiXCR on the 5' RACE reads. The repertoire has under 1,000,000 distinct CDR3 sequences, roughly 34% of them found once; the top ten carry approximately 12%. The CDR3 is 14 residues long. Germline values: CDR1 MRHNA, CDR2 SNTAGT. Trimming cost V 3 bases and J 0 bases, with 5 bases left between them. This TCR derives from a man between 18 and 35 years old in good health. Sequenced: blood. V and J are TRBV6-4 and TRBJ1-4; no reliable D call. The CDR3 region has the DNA TGTGCCAGCAGTGAGAGTGCAACTAATGAAAAACTGTTTTTT. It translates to CASSESATNEKLFF.